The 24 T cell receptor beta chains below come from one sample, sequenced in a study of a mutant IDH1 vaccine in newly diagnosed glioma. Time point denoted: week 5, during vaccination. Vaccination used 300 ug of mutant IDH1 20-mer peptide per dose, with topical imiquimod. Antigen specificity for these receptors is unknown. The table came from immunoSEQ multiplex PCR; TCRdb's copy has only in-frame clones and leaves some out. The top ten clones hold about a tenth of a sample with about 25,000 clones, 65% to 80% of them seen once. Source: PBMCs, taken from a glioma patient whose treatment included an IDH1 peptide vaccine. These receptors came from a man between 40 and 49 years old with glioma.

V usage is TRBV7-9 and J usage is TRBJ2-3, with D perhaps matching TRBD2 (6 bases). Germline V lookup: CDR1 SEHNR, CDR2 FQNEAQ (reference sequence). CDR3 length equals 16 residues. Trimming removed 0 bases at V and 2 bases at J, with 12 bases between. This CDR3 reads CASSLALASDTDTQYF. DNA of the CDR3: TGTGCCAGCAGCTTAGCGCTGGCTAGCGACACAGATACGCAGTATTTT.

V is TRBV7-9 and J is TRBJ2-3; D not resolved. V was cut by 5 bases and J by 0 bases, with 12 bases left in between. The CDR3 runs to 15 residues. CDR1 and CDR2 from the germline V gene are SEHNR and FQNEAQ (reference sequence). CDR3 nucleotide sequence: TGTGCCAGCAGCCTAAGGCGAGATAGCACAGATACGCAGTATTTT. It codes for CASSLRRDSTDTQYF.

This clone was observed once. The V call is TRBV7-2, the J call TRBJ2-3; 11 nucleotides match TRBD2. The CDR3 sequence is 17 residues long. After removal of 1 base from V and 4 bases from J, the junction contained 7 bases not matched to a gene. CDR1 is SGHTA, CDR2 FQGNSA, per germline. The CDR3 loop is CASSLVRLAGGSDTQYF. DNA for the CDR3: TGTGCCAGCAGCTTAGTGCGGCTAGCGGGAGGTTCAGATACGCAGTATTTT.

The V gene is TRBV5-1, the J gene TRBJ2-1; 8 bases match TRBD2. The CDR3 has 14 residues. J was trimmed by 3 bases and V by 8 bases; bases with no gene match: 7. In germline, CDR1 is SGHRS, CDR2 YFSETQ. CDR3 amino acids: CASSSTSGYNEQFF. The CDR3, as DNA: TGCGCCAGTTCGAGTACTAGCGGCTACAATGAGCAGTTCTTC.

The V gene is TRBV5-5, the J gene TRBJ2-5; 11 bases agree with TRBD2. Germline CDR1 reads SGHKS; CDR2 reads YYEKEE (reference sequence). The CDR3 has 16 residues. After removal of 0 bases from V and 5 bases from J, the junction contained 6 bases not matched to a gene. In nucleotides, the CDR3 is TGTGCCAGCAGCTTGGAGGTGGCTAGCGGGAGGGAGACCCAGTACTTC. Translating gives CASSLEVASGRETQYF.

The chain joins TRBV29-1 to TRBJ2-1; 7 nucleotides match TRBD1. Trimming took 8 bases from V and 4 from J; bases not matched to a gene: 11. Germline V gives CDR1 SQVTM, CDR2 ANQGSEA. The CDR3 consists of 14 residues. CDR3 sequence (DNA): TGCAGCATAGCATCAGGGGGTCGGTACAATGAGCAGTTCTTC. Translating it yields CSIASGGRYNEQFF.

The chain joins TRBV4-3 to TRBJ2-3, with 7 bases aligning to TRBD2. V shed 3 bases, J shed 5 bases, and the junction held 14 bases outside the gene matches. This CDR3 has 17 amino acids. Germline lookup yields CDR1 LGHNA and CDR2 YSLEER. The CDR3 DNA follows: TGCGCCAGCAGCCAGCGGAGGGAGGGGCTCGGGGGAGATACGCAGTATTTT. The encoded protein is CASSQRREGLGGDTQYF.

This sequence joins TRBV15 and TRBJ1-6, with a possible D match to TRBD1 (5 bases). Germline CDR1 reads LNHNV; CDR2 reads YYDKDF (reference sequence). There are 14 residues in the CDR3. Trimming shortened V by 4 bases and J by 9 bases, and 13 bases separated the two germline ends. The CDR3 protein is CATSTDTRVSPLHF. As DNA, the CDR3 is TGTGCCACCAGCACGGACACCCGTGTTTCACCCCTCCACTTT.

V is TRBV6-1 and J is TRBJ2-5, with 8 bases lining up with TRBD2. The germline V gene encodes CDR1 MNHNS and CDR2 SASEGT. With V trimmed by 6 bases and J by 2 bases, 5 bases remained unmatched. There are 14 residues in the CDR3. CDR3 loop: CASSVTSAQETQYF. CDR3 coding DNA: TGTGCCAGCAGCGTGACTAGCGCGCAAGAGACCCAGTACTTC.

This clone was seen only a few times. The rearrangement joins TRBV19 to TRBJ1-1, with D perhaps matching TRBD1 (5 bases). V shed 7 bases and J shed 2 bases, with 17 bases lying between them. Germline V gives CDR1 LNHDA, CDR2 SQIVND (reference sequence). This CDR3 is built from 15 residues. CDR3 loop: CASTLARGANTEAFF. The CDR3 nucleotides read TGTGCCAGTACCCTGGCCCGGGGCGCAAACACTGAAGCTTTCTTT.

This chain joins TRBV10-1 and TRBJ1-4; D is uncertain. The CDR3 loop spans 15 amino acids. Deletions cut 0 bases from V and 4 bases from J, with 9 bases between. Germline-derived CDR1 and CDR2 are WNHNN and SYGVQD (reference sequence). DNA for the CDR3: TGCGCCAGCAGTGAGTCGATGGGGATTAATGAAAAACTGTTTTTT. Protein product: CASSESMGINEKLFF.

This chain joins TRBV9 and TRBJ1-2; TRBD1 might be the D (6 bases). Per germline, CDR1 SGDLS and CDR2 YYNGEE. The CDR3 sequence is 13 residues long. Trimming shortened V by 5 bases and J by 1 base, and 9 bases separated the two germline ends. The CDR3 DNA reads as TGTGCCAGCAGGAACAGGGATAACTATGGCTACACCTTC. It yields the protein CASRNRDNYGYTF.

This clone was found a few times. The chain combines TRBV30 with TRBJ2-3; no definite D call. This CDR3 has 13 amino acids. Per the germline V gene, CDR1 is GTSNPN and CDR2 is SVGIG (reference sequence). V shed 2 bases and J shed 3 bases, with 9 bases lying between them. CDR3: CAWSQRSTDTQYF. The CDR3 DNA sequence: TGTGCCTGGAGTCAAAGAAGTACAGATACGCAGTATTTT. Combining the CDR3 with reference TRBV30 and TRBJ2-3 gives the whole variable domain SQTIHQWPATLVQPVGSPLSLECTVEGTSNPNLYWYRQAAGRGLQLLFYSVGIGQISSEVPQNLSASRPQDRQFILSSKKLLLSDSGFYLCAWSQRSTDTQYFGPGTRLTVL.

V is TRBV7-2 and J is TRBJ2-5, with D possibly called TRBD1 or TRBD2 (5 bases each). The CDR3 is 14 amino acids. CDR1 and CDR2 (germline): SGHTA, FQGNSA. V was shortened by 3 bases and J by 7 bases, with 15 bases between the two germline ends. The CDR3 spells CASSLGPDRGTQYF. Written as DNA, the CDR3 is TGTGCCAGCAGCTTGGGACCAGACCGGGGGACCCAGTACTTC.

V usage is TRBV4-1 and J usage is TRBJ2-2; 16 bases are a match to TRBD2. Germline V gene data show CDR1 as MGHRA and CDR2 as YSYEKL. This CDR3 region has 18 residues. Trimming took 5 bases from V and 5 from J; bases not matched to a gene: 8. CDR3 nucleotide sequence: TGCGCCAGCAGCACCGGGACTAGCGGGAGGGCCAGAACCGGGGAGCTGTTTTTT. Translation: CASSTGTSGRARTGELFF.

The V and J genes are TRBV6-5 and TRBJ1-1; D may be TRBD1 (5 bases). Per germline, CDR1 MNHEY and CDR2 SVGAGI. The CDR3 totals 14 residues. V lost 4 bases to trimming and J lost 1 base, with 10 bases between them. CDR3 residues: CASSFVDRNTEAFF. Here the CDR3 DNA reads TGTGCCAGCAGTTTCGTCGACAGGAACACTGAAGCTTTCTTT.

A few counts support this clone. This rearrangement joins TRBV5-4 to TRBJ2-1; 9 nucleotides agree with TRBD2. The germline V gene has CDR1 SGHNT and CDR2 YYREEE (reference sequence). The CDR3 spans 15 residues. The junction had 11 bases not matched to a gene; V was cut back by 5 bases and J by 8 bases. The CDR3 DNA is TGTGCCAGCAGGGTCGGCGGGAGGGCCCTTGATGAGCAGTTCTTC. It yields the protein CASRVGGRALDEQFF.

Here the CDR3 reads CASSFRFEREDSYEQYV. CDR3 nucleotide sequence: TGTGCCAGCAGCTTTCGATTTGAGCGGGAGGACTCCTACGAGCAGTACGTC. The rearrangement links TRBV11-3 to TRBJ2-7, with TRBD2 matching 9 bases. This CDR3 has 17 residues. Looked up from germline, CDR1 is SGHNT and CDR2 is YENEEA. J gave up 0 bases and V 3 bases, and 9 bases lay outside the gene matches.

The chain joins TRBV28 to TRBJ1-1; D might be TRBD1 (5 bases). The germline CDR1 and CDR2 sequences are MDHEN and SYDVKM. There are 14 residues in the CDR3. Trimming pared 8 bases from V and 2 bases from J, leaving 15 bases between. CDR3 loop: CASQLGAANTEAFF. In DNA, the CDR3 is TGTGCCAGCCAATTAGGGGCCGCTAACACTGAAGCTTTCTTT.

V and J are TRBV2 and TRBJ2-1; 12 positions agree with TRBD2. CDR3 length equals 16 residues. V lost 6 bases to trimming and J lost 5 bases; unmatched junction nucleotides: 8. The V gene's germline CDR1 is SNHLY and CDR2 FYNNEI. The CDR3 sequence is CASRTPSGRANNEQFF. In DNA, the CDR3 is TGTGCCAGCAGGACGCCTAGCGGGAGGGCGAACAATGAGCAGTTCTTC. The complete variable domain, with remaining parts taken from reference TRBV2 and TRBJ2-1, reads EPEVTQTPSHQVTQMGQEVILRCVPISNHLYFYWYRQILGQKVEFLVSFYNNEISEKSEIFDDQFSVERPDGSNFTLKIRSTKLEDSAMYFCASRTPSGRANNEQFFGPGTRLTVL.

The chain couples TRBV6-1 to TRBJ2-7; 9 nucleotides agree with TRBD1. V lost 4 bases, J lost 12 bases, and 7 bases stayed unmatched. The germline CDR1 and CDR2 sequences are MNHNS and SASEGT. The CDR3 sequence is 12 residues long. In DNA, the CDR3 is TGTGCCAGCAGTGTCCACGGGACAGGGCTGTACGTC. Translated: CASSVHGTGLYV.

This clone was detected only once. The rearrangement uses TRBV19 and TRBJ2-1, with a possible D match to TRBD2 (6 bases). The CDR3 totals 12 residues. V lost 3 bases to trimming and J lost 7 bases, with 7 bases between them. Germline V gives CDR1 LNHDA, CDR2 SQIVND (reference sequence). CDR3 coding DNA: TGTGCCAGTAGTATCCGGGGGAATGAGCAGTTCTTC. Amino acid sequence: CASSIRGNEQFF.

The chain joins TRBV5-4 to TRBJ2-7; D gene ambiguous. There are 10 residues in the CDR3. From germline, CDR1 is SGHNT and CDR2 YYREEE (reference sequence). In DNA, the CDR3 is TGTGCCAGCAGCTTTAGCCTCAGGAACGTC. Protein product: CASSFSLRNV.

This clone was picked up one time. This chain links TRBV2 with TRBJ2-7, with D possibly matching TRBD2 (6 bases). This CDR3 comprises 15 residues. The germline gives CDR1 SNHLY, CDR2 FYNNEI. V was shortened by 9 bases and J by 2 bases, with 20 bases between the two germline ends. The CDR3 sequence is CASRLLAQPTYEQYF. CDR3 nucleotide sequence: TGTGCCAGTCGACTTCTAGCGCAGCCTACCTACGAGCAGTACTTC.